These 14 T cell receptor beta chains came from one sample sequenced in a study of cytomegalovirus exposure and HLA in healthy donors. Sequenced by immunoSEQ multiplex PCR; TCRdb stores in-frame clones only, minus some. Here the sample spans about 350,000 clones, 87% being singletons. The sequencing input was PBMCs. These receptor sequences come from a woman aged 25 to 39 in good health and CMV-seropositive.

The rearrangement joins TRBV30 to TRBJ2-3; TRBD1 matches at 11 bases. CDR1 is GTSNPN and CDR2 is SVGIG in the germline V gene (reference sequence). Trimming took 8 bases from V and 6 from J; bases not matched to a gene: 7. This CDR3 is built from 13 residues. The CDR3 sequence is CAHRDRGFDTQYF. DNA for the CDR3: TGTGCCCACCGGGACAGGGGGTTTGATACGCAGTATTTT. Drawing the rest from reference TRBV30 and TRBJ2-3, the complete variable domain is SQTIHQWPATLVQPVGSPLSLECTVEGTSNPNLYWYRQAAGRGLQLLFYSVGIGQISSEVPQNLSASRPQDRQFILSSKKLLLSDSGFYLCAHRDRGFDTQYFGPGTRLTVL.

The chain combines TRBV2 with TRBJ2-5; D remains ambiguous. The V gene lost 4 bases and the J gene lost 5 bases, with 11 bases spanning the gap. Germline V gives CDR1 SNHLY, CDR2 FYNNEI. The CDR3 has 13 amino acids. DNA for the CDR3: TGTGCCAGCAGTGGGCGACTTCGGGAGACCCAGTACTTC. Amino acid sequence: CASSGRLRETQYF.

The chain couples TRBV6-1 to TRBJ1-5; D is possibly TRBD1 (6 bases). The CDR3 has 13 residues. V was clipped by 6 bases and J by 6 bases, with 12 bases between them. Germline-derived CDR1 and CDR2 are MNHNS and SASEGT. CDR3 DNA: TGTGCCAGCAGCCAAACAGGGTTTCAGCCCCAGCATTTT. Translated, it gives CASSQTGFQPQHF.

CDR3 sequence: CASSDRHANYGYTF. The CDR3 DNA reads TGTGCCAGCAGCGACAGGCACGCTAACTATGGCTACACCTTC. The chain recombines TRBV7-2 with TRBJ1-2; perhaps TRBD1 as D (6 bases). The CDR3 contains 14 residues. V dropped 5 bases and J dropped 0 bases, with 10 bases sitting between them. Per the germline V gene, CDR1 is SGHTA and CDR2 is FQGNSA.

This rearrangement joins TRBV25-1 to TRBJ1-2; TRBD1 might be the D (5 bases). The CDR3 sequence is 16 residues long. The V and J ends lost 1 base and 4 bases respectively, with 16 bases between them. In germline, CDR1 is MGHDK, CDR2 SYGVNS. The chain's CDR3 is CASSESLRGGIYGYTF. The CDR3 DNA reads TGTGCCAGCAGTGAATCGTTGAGGGGAGGAATCTATGGCTACACCTTC.

This rearrangement joins TRBV5-1 to TRBJ2-2; D perhaps matches TRBD1 (5 bases). The CDR3 is made up of 13 amino acids. Germline loops: CDR1 SGHRS, CDR2 YFSETQ. Trimming removed 5 bases at V and 5 bases at J, with 10 bases between. The CDR3 sequence: CASRQDLTGELFF. The CDR3 DNA follows: TGCGCCAGCAGACAGGATTTGACCGGGGAGCTGTTTTTT.

This chain links TRBV18 with TRBJ1-1, with D unclear. V lost 6 bases, J lost 6 bases, and 11 bases lay in between. Germline V gene sequence: CDR1 KGHSH, CDR2 LQKENI. CDR3 length: 12 amino acids. CDR3 nucleotides: TGTGCCAGCTCCCCTAGTGTTGCTGAAGCTTTCTTT. This encodes CASSPSVAEAFF.

J is TRBJ2-1 and V is TRBV29-1, with D hard to call. Per the germline V gene, CDR1 is SQVTM and CDR2 is ANQGSEA. This CDR3 is 11 amino acids long. Trimming pared 4 bases from V and 3 bases from J, leaving 4 bases between. This CDR3 is CSVGGYNEQFF. CDR3 DNA: TGCAGCGTTGGTGGCTACAATGAGCAGTTCTTC.

The chain carries TRBV27 and TRBJ1-4; D is perhaps TRBD1 (6 bases). Trimming cost V 2 bases and J 4 bases, with 11 bases left between them. This CDR3 has 15 amino acids. CDR1 is MNHEY and CDR2 is SMNVEV in the germline V gene (reference sequence). The CDR3 is CASSLLAGVNEKLFF. The DNA of the CDR3 is TGTGCCAGCAGTTTACTGGCAGGGGTTAATGAAAAACTGTTTTTT.

This clone was seen a few times. V is TRBV18 and J is TRBJ1-4, with D possibly matching TRBD1 (6 bases). The CDR3 is made up of 15 amino acids. From germline, CDR1 is KGHSH and CDR2 LQKENI. Trimming shortened V by 4 bases and J by 8 bases, and 17 bases separated the two germline ends. The CDR3 loop reads CASSQDTGMREKLFF. In nucleotides, the CDR3 is TGTGCCAGCTCACAAGATACAGGGATGCGCGAAAAACTGTTTTTT. The full variable domain, rest sourced from reference TRBV18 and TRBJ1-4, is NAGVMQNPRHLVRRRGQEARLRCSPMKGHSHVYWYRQLPEEGLKFMVYLQKENIIDESGMPKERFSAEFPKEGPSILRIQQVVRGDSAAYFCASSQDTGMREKLFFGSGTQLSVL.

The V and J genes are TRBV7-3 and TRBJ1-1; D perhaps matches TRBD1 (6 bases). Looked up from germline, CDR1 is SGHTA and CDR2 is FQGTGA. V gave up 4 bases and J gave up 3 bases, with 18 bases separating them. This CDR3 is 16 amino acids long. CDR3 bases: TGTGCCAGCAGCTACACTTACAGGGTAGAAGACACTGAAGCTTTCTTT. This sequence encodes CASSYTYRVEDTEAFF. Full variable domain (outside the CDR3, taken from reference TRBV7-3 and TRBJ1-1): GAGVSQTPSNKVTEKGKYVELRCDPISGHTALYWYRQSLGQGPEFLIYFQGTGAADDSGLPNDRFFAVRPEGSVSTLKIQRTERGDSAVYLCASSYTYRVEDTEAFFGQGTRLTVV.

The chain links TRBV5-1 to TRBJ1-5; D gene ambiguous. V lost 0 bases and J lost 3, with 7 bases in between. This CDR3 spans 14 amino acids. The V gene's germline CDR1 is SGHRS and CDR2 YFSETQ. CDR3 loop: CASSLGQPNQPQHF. The CDR3 DNA reads as TGCGCCAGCAGCTTGGGACAACCCAATCAGCCCCAGCATTTT.

On this clone: This same CDR3 is encoded by further DNA sequences in the sample. The CDR3 sequence: CASSLVGGTYEQYF. In nucleotides, the CDR3 is TGTGCCAGCAGTTTAGTGGGGGGCACCTACGAGCAGTACTTC. The V and J genes are TRBV27 and TRBJ2-7; D tentatively fits TRBD1 or TRBD2 (6 bases each). The CDR3 covers 14 residues. The germline V gene has CDR1 MNHEY and CDR2 SMNVEV (reference sequence). Trimming shortened V by 2 bases and J by 2 bases, and 10 bases separated the two germline ends.

The chain carries TRBV29-1 and TRBJ2-3; 7 nucleotides align to TRBD2. Germline V gene sequence: CDR1 SQVTM, CDR2 ANQGSEA. The CDR3 is 13 amino acids. The ends lost 6 bases at V and 6 bases at J; junction bases unmatched: 9. CDR3 loop: CSVRAGSWDTQYF. CDR3 bases: TGCAGCGTCCGAGCGGGGAGCTGGGATACGCAGTATTTT.